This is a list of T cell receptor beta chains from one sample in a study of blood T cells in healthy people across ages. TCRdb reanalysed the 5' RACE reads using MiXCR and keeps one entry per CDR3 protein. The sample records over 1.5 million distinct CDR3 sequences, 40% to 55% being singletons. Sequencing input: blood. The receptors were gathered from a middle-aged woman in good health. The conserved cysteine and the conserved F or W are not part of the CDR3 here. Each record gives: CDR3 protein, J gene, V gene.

CDR3 protein: ASSEDGWVQPQH
J gene: TRBJ1-5
V gene: TRBV7-2

CDR3 protein: ASSSAGRGIAWGYT
J gene: TRBJ1-2
V gene: TRBV12-3/TRBV12-4

CDR3 protein: ASSLEASPGTQY
J gene: TRBJ2-5
V gene: TRBV7-9

CDR3 protein: ASSSLYGGVRNEQF
J gene: TRBJ2-1
V gene: TRBV13

CDR3 protein: ASSPGQVQSGGYT
J gene: TRBJ1-2
V gene: TRBV9

CDR3 protein: ASSLAGESYGYT
J gene: TRBJ1-2
V gene: TRBV28

CDR3 protein: ATSETGTSYGYT
J gene: TRBJ1-2
V gene: TRBV24-1

CDR3 protein: SVDRGTDNEQF
J gene: TRBJ2-1
V gene: TRBV29-1

CDR3 protein: ASSLQRDSPLH
J gene: TRBJ1-6
V gene: TRBV5-1

CDR3 protein: ASSQGDAGRIQETQY
J gene: TRBJ2-5
V gene: TRBV4-3

CDR3 protein: ASSAITGGHNYGYT
J gene: TRBJ1-2
V gene: TRBV5-5

CDR3 protein: ASSTTPFYEQY
J gene: TRBJ2-7
V gene: TRBV7-2

CDR3 protein: ASSRDGAYEQY
J gene: TRBJ2-7
V gene: TRBV5-1

CDR3 protein: ASSAEGGVNEKLF
J gene: TRBJ1-4
V gene: TRBV7-2

CDR3 protein: ASILAGPGETQY
J gene: TRBJ2-5
V gene: TRBV28

CDR3 protein: ASSSQEVGNYNEQF
J gene: TRBJ2-1
V gene: TRBV18

CDR3 protein: ASSGMGQGYEQY
J gene: TRBJ2-7
V gene: TRBV6-6

CDR3 protein: ASSFPGGEGTQY
J gene: TRBJ2-5
V gene: TRBV28

CDR3 protein: ATSDLGNHSSYEQY
J gene: TRBJ2-7
V gene: TRBV24-1

CDR3 protein: ASSLERINYGYT
J gene: TRBJ1-2
V gene: TRBV7-2

CDR3 protein: ASSLRKGNPRSNQPQH
J gene: TRBJ1-5
V gene: TRBV21-1

CDR3 protein: ASSQDLMVGTRSWDTQY
J gene: TRBJ2-3
V gene: TRBV4-1

CDR3 protein: ASSYGIWPATLGSTDTQY
J gene: TRBJ2-3
V gene: TRBV6-2/TRBV6-3

CDR3 protein: ASRPTGIGGNQPQH
J gene: TRBJ1-5
V gene: TRBV28

CDR3 protein: ASSPDHTDTQY
J gene: TRBJ2-3
V gene: TRBV18

CDR3 protein: ASSPYNQPQH
J gene: TRBJ1-5
V gene: TRBV7-9

CDR3 protein: ASSQGGTYEQF
J gene: TRBJ2-1
V gene: TRBV3-1

CDR3 protein: ATSIEISEQF
J gene: TRBJ2-1
V gene: TRBV15

CDR3 protein: ASSSAGTANEKLF
J gene: TRBJ1-4
V gene: TRBV7-9

CDR3 protein: ASSLRLALEQY
J gene: -
V gene: TRBV11-2

CDR3 protein: SARDWAGGTQETQY
J gene: TRBJ2-5
V gene: TRBV20-1

CDR3 protein: ASSFRVGSGANVLT
J gene: TRBJ2-6
V gene: TRBV7-9

CDR3 protein: ASRESGGGTYTQY
J gene: TRBJ2-3
V gene: TRBV28

CDR3 protein: ASSRITSGANEQF
J gene: TRBJ2-1
V gene: TRBV5-1

CDR3 protein: ASSRVNRDSGANVLT
J gene: TRBJ2-6
V gene: TRBV4-1

CDR3 protein: SGGRARYNEQF
J gene: TRBJ2-1
V gene: TRBV29-1

CDR3 protein: ASSSPTSGANTQY
J gene: TRBJ2-3
V gene: TRBV7-2

CDR3 protein: ASRSGTVHNEQY
J gene: TRBJ2-7
V gene: TRBV9

CDR3 protein: ASSLGASDTYNEQF
J gene: TRBJ2-1
V gene: TRBV7-9

CDR3 protein: ASSFSSGPDTQY
J gene: TRBJ2-3
V gene: TRBV5-1

CDR3 protein: ASSPTGTSEKLF
J gene: TRBJ1-4
V gene: TRBV7-9

CDR3 protein: ASSQEGTGRRSGANVLT
J gene: TRBJ2-6
V gene: TRBV4-3

CDR3 protein: SAWGTGYEQY
J gene: -
V gene: TRBV20-1

CDR3 protein: ASSLDPSGLAEGNTDTQY
J gene: TRBJ2-3
V gene: TRBV11-2

CDR3 protein: ASSYSPGQGKDTQY
J gene: TRBJ2-3
V gene: TRBV6-2/TRBV6-3

CDR3 protein: ASSLDGEAYQETQY
J gene: TRBJ2-5
V gene: TRBV14

CDR3 protein: ASSIRREGGDEQY
J gene: -
V gene: TRBV21-1

CDR3 protein: SVERGRSTYEQY
J gene: TRBJ2-7
V gene: TRBV29-1

CDR3 protein: SATSTGLDGYT
J gene: TRBJ1-2
V gene: TRBV20-1

CDR3 protein: SARDLSAGSSEQF
J gene: TRBJ2-1
V gene: TRBV20-1

CDR3 protein: SAREGRNEQF
J gene: TRBJ2-1
V gene: TRBV20-1

CDR3 protein: ATSRGTSGDTQY
J gene: TRBJ2-3
V gene: TRBV15